This T cell receptor beta chain is drawn from a study of T cells in Graves' hyperthyroidism and ophthalmopathy. Looked up from germline, CDR1 is SEHNR and CDR2 is FQNEAQ (reference sequence). This CDR3 region has 14 residues. V was shortened by 6 bases and J by 0 bases, with 12 bases between the two germline ends. Based on clinical symptoms, serum thyroxine and TRAb, thyroid ultrasound and orbital computed tomography, diagnoses were reached. Amplification of TCR beta CDR3 regions was performed using RNA transcripts as template. With the HTBI primer set, the TCR CDR3 went through a first round of RT-PCR. TCRdb used MiXCR to reprocess the multiplex PCR reads, holding one entry per CDR3 protein. The data contain 750,000 to 900,000 distinct CDR3 sequences, about 38% of them singletons.

The sequence was obtained from a young man with Graves' hyperthyroidism. The chain joins TRBV7-9 to TRBJ2-7; D uncertain. Sequencing was carried out using blood. The CDR3 DNA sequence: TGTGCCAGCAGAGAGTTTCTCAGCTCCTACGAGCAGTACTTC. Its translation is CASREFLSSYEQYF.